One sample yielded the 5 T cell receptor beta chains listed below, sequenced in a study of pediatric ulcerative colitis. Rectal tissue came from one to two pinch biopsies taken at colonoscopy. Sequencing used immunoSEQ multiplex PCR; TCRdb keeps in-frame clones, though not all of them. Of about 35,000 clones detected, about 81% appear once; the ten largest clones hold approximately 1%. Sequencing was carried out using gut tissue. The receptors derive from a boy between 10 and 17 years old with mild ulcerative colitis.

The V call is TRBV6-5, the J call TRBJ1-5; the D is unclear. The germline CDR1 and CDR2 sequences are MNHEY and SVGAGI. Trimming cost V 5 bases and J 5 bases, with 10 bases left between them. The CDR3 runs 13 residues. The CDR3 DNA sequence: TGTGCCAGCAGTACAGACCCCTATCAGCCCCAGCATTTT. This encodes CASSTDPYQPQHF.

This chain uses TRBV6-5 with TRBJ2-3, with 9 bases aligning to TRBD1. This CDR3 has 14 residues. Losses at the gene ends were 6 bases for V and 3 bases for J; bases not matched to a gene: 4. The germline CDR1 and CDR2 sequences are MNHEY and SVGAGI. CDR3 amino acids: CASRRTGATDTQYF. CDR3 sequence (DNA): TGTGCCAGCAGGAGGACAGGGGCAACAGATACGCAGTATTTT.

The rearrangement links TRBV4-1 to TRBJ2-1; 12 nucleotides agree with TRBD2. This CDR3 has 15 residues. Germline V gene data show CDR1 as MGHRA and CDR2 as YSYEKL. The ends lost 3 bases at V and 4 bases at J; junction bases unmatched: 1. CDR3 bases: TGCGCCAGCAGCCAGGGACTAGCGGGTTACAATGAGCAGTTCTTC. It yields the protein CASSQGLAGYNEQFF.

The gene calls are TRBV5-1 and TRBJ1-1, with D perhaps matching TRBD1 (6 bases). CDR3 size: 15 residues. Germline CDR1 and CDR2: SGHRS and YFSETQ. V was cut by 1 base and J by 1 base, with 11 bases left in between. CDR3 nucleotides: TGCGCCAGCAGCTTGAAAATAGGGGGGAACACTGAAGCTTTCTTT. It encodes CASSLKIGGNTEAFF.

V and J are TRBV5-4 and TRBJ1-2, with D tentatively TRBD1 (5 bases). Per germline, CDR1 SGHNT and CDR2 YYREEE (reference sequence). Trimming shortened V by 4 bases and J by 5 bases, and 15 bases separated the two germline ends. The CDR3 extends over 14 amino acids. CDR3 protein: CASSPNSGGYGYTF. The CDR3 DNA is TGTGCCAGCAGCCCGAATTCCGGGGGGTATGGCTACACCTTC.